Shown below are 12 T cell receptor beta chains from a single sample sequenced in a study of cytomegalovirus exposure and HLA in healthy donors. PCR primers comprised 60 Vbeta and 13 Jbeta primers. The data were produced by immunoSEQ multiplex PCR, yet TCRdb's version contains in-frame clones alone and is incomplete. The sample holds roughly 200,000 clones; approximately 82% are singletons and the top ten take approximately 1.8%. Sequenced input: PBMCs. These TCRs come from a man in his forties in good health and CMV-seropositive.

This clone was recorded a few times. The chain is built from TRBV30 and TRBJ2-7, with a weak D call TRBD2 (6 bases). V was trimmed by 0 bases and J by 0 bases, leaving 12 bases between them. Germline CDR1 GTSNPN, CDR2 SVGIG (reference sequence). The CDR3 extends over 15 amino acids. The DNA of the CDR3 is TGTGCCTGGAGTGTTAGTAGCGGAATCTCCTACGAGCAGTACTTC. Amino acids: CAWSVSSGISYEQYF. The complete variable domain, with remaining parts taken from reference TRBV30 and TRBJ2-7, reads SQTIHQWPATLVQPVGSPLSLECTVEGTSNPNLYWYRQAAGRGLQLLFYSVGIGQISSEVPQNLSASRPQDRQFILSSKKLLLSDSGFYLCAWSVSSGISYEQYFGPGTRLTVT.

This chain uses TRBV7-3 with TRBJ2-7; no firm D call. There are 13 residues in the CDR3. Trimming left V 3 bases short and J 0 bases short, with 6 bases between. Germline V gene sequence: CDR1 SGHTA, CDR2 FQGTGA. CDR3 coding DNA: TGTGCCAGCAGCTTGGGCCCCTCCTACGAGCAGTACTTC. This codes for CASSLGPSYEQYF. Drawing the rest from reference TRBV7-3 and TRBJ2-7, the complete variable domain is GAGVSQTPSNKVTEKGKYVELRCDPISGHTALYWYRQSLGQGPEFLIYFQGTGAADDSGLPNDRFFAVRPEGSVSTLKIQRTERGDSAVYLCASSLGPSYEQYFGPGTRLTVT.

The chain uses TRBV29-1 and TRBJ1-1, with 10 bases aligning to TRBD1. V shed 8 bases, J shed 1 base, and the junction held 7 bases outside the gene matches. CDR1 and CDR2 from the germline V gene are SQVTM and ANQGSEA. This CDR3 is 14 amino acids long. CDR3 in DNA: TGCAGCTCCACGGGACAGGGGACGAACACTGAAGCTTTCTTT. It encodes CSSTGQGTNTEAFF.

The CDR3 DNA follows: TGTGCCAGCAGCTTAAGAGTGGCAGGGGGCTCTGGCTACACCTTC. Translating gives CASSLRVAGGSGYTF. This chain connects TRBV7-2 to TRBJ1-2; 8 positions match TRBD1. This CDR3 is built from 15 residues. The germline CDR1 and CDR2 sequences are SGHTA and FQGNSA. With 2 bases clipped from V and 7 bases from J, the junction kept 9 bases outside the gene matches.

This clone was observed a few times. The CDR3 here is CASSADRGYQPQHF. The DNA of the CDR3 is TGTGCCAGCAGCGCGGACAGGGGGTATCAGCCCCAGCATTTT. The genes are TRBV6-1 and TRBJ1-5; 10 bases match TRBD1. CDR3 size: 14 residues. Germline assignment: CDR1 MNHNS and CDR2 SASEGT. The trim removed 6 bases at V and 5 bases at J, leaving 4 bases unmatched.

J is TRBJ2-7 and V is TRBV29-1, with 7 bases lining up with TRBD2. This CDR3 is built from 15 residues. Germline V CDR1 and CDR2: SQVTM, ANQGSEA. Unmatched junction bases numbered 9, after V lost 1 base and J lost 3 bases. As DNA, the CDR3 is TGCAGCGTTGAAGGGGTTGAGGGACTACGCTACGAGCAGTACTTC. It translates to CSVEGVEGLRYEQYF.

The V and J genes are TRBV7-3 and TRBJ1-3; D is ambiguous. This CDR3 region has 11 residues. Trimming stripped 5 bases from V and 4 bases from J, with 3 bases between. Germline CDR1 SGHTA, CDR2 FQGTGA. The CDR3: CASSQGNTIYF. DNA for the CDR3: TGTGCCAGCAGCCAAGGAAACACCATATATTTT.

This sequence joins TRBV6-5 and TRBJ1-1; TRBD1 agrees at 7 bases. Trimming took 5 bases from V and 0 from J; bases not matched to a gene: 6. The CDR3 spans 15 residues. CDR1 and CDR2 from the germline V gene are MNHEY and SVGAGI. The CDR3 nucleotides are TGTGCCAGCAGTCCTAGGGACAGAGTGAACACTGAAGCTTTCTTT. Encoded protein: CASSPRDRVNTEAFF.

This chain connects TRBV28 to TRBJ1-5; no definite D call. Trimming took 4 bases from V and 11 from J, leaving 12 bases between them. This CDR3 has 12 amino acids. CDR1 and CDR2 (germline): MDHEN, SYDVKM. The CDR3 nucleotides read TGTGCCAGCAGTTCGACGACCGCGGCCCAGCATTTT. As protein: CASSSTTAAQHF.

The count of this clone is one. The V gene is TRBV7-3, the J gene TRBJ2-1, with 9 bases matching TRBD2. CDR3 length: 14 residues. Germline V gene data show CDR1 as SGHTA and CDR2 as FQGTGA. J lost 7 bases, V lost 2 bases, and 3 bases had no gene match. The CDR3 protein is CASSLAGGGNEQFF. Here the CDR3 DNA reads TGTGCCAGCAGCTTAGCGGGAGGGGGGAATGAGCAGTTCTTC.

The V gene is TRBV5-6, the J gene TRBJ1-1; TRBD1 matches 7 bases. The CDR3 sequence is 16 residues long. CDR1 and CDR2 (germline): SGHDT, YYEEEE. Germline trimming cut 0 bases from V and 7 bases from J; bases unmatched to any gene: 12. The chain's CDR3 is CASSLVTLRDSFEAFF. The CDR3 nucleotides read TGTGCCAGCAGCTTGGTTACTCTCCGGGACAGCTTTGAAGCTTTCTTT. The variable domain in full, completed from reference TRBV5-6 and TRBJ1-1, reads DAGVTQSPTHLIKTRGQQVTLRCSPKSGHDTVSWYQQALGQGPQFIFQYYEEEERQRGNFPDRFSGHQFPNYSSELNVNALLLGDSALYLCASSLVTLRDSFEAFFGQGTRLTVV.

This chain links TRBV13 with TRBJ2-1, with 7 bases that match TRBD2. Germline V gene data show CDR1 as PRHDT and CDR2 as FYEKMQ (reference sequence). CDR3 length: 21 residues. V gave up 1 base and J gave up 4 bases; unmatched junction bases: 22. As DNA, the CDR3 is TGTGCCAGCAGCTTAGAAGGACAAGGGCGGTCTAGCGGCCCATGGTACAATGAGCAGTTCTTC. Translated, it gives CASSLEGQGRSSGPWYNEQFF.